This TCR beta chain was obtained from a study of T cell changes during pregnancy in multiple sclerosis (dated by TCRdb to the late 2010s). Some background on the complete study: The study examined how the T cell repertoire changed over the course of pregnancy in women with multiple sclerosis.

The library was generated by the immunoSEQ multiplex PCR assay. Entries here come from immuneACCESS through TCRdb and include only in-frame sequences with V and J called. Some clones fail to appear in such tables; in the studies checked, an unresolved V gene covers under half of the shortfall, and the cause of the remainder is unknown. The sample data list 84,000 or so clones, and approximately 94% of these were observed just once. The biggest ten clones account for around 0.84% of the sample. V lost 6 bases and J lost 2 bases, and the count of bases not matched to a germline gene is 7. According to the germline V gene (reference sequence), CDR1 reads LNHDA and CDR2 reads SQIVND. From cysteine to phenylalanine, the CDR3 is 15 amino acids long. The only DNA kept is the CDR3, 45 bases in frame from the first base. Details on this clone: Its antigen target is currently unknown. No much larger clone is present one base from it, and per-base qualities are unavailable.

The TCR sequence derives from a female donor with multiple sclerosis, enrolled in a pregnancy study. The chain joins TRBV19 to TRBJ2-5; TRBD1 matches 9 bases in the middle. The sequences come from peripheral blood, collected in the third trimester of pregnancy. The DNA sequence is given as TGTGCCAGTAGCCCAGGGACAGGGCATCAAGAGACCCAGTACTTC. This yields the protein CASSPGTGHQETQYF.